This T cell receptor (beta chain) was sequenced for a study of control samples from healthy donors and cancer patients. V gave up 4 bases and J gave up 3 bases; unmatched junction bases: 20. Germline V gives CDR1 SGDLS, CDR2 YYNGEE. The CDR3 is made up of 20 amino acids. Sequencing used immunoSEQ multiplex PCR; TCRdb keeps in-frame clones, though not all of them. The profile covers about 270,000 clones, with over 75% appearing a single time and roughly 14% taken by the ten largest. The source is a woman aged 60-70 years with lung cancer. Material: PBMCs. The chain combines TRBV9 with TRBJ1-1, with TRBD1 matching 11 bases. The CDR3 sequence: CASSPSPKRTGGEEDTEAFF. The CDR3 nucleotides are TGTGCCAGCAGCCCTAGCCCTAAAAGGACAGGGGGCGAAGAGGACACTGAAGCTTTCTTT.